The clone carrying this T cell receptor beta chain was detected many times. This CDR3 contains 16 residues. The V end was cut by 3 bases, the J end by 2 bases, with 13 bases between. CDR1 SGHTA and CDR2 FQGTGA come from the germline V gene. The data belong to a study of T cells after yellow fever vaccination. Using its own MiXCR run on the 5' RACE reads, TCRdb lists one record per CDR3 protein. This table has about 74,000 distinct CDR3 sequences, approximately 7% appearing once. This chain connects TRBV7-3 to TRBJ2-2, with D possibly being TRBD1 (6 bases). Specimen: CD8+ T cells sorted from PBMCs, collected 5 to 6 days after the first yellow fever vaccination. This clonotype was obtained from a young man who received the YFV17D yellow fever vaccine. The chain's CDR3 is CASSFFLGGNTGELFF. The CDR3 DNA sequence: TGTGCCAGCAGCTTTTTTTTAGGGGGTAACACCGGGGAGCTGTTTTTT.